By sample share, the clone carrying this T cell receptor beta chain is medium-sized. What it recognizes is unknown. The data are from a study of T-cell reconstitution after alpha-beta-depleted transplantation in children. The CDR3 runs to 13 residues. CDR1 SGHTA and CDR2 FQGNSA come from the germline V gene. Trimming pared 5 bases from V and 6 bases from J, leaving 10 bases between. Preparation of the TCRbeta library involved a method that used unique molecular identifiers. TCRdb re-called the PCR reads through MiXCR, storing one row per CDR3 protein. The data show about 6,800 distinct CDR3 sequences, 16% seen once. General study points: It was surviving recipient T cells and thymic progenitors that gave some patients high TCRbeta diversity at day 60. The origin of alpha-beta T cells about two months after transplant was reportedly several hundred expanded graft clones. T-cell numbers and diversity one year post-transplant derived largely from freshly generated T cells.

This chain uses TRBV7-2 with TRBJ1-4; D perhaps matches TRBD1 (5 bases). Sequencing used PBMCs, obtained before TCRalphabeta/CD19-depleted stem cell transplant. The clonotype was recovered from a boy between 2 and 10 years old with acute lymphoblastic leukemia, due to receive a stem cell transplant. CDR3 residues: CASSAGSYEKLFF. In DNA form, the CDR3 reads TGTGCCAGCAGCGCAGGGTCATATGAAAAACTGTTTTTT.